The clone carrying this T cell receptor (beta chain) was counted ten times or more. Antigen unknown. The data are from a study of T cells after yellow fever vaccination. In the study overall: In the case of low-cell-number fractions, SMART-Seq v4 Ultra Low Input was used for preparation.

Broader study findings: A small proportion of clonotypes was detected in both the CD4 and CD8 compartments. Reappearance after the booster was seen for most primary-vaccination clones, at approximately 97% CD4 and roughly 90% CD8.

A universal primer site and UMIs were added as TCR cDNA was made by 5'RACE template switching. TCRdb used MiXCR to reprocess the 5' RACE reads, holding one entry per CDR3 protein. The sample gives 140,000 to 150,000 distinct CDR3 sequences, about 7% of which show up once; more than 0.6% is in the top ten. This clonotype was sampled from a young man who received the YFV17D yellow fever vaccine. The material sequenced was CD4+ T cells sorted from PBMCs, taken 10 days after the yellow fever booster vaccination.

CDR3 amino acids: CASSRGPSTSNEQFF. For the CDR3, the DNA is TGCGCCAGCAGCCGAGGACCATCTACCAGTAATGAGCAGTTCTTC. This chain links TRBV4-3 with TRBJ2-1; D gene uncertain. This CDR3 comprises 15 residues. Trimming left V 4 bases short and J 7 bases short, with 17 bases between. Germline V lookup: CDR1 LGHNA, CDR2 YSLEER.